Sequencing of this TCR beta chain was carried out in a study of blood T cell repertoires in COVID-19. Clinical history as reported by participants underpinned cohort assignment. Trimming left V 4 bases short and J 13 bases short, with 19 bases between. Germline V CDR1 and CDR2: SGHVS, FNYEAQ. This CDR3 is 14 amino acids long. Sequenced by immunoSEQ multiplex PCR; TCRdb stores in-frame clones only, minus some. Among roughly 200,000 clones, 70% to 90% were seen once, and the ten largest hold 3% to 3.5%. The source of this sequence is a woman between 50 and 59 years old in a cohort exposed to, infected with or recovered from COVID-19 (not recorded which). This sequence joins TRBV7-6 and TRBJ1-4, with a weak D call TRBD1 (6 bases). The sample was PBMCs or T cells enriched from blood (not recorded which). DNA for the CDR3: TGTGCCAGCAGCTCACCCGATTTGGGGACAACACTGTTTTTT. It yields the protein CASSSPDLGTTLFF.